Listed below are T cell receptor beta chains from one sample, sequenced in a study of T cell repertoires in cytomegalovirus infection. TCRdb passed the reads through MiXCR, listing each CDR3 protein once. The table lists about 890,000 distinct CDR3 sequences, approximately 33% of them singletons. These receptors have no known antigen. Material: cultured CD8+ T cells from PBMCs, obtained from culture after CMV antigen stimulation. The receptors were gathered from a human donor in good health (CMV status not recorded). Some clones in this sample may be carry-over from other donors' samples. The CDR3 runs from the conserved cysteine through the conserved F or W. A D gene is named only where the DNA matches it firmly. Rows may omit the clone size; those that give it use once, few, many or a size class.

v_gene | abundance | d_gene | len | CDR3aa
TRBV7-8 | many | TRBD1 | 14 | CASSPRGYYTEAFF
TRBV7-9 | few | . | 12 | CASSSGTPEAFF
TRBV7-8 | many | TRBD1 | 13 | CASSFQDRGRSHF
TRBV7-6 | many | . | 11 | CASRVQETQYF
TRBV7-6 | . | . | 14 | CASSLVGRADTQYF
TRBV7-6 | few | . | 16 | CASSLVVGERTGELFF
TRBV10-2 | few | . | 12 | CASRGPNYGYTF
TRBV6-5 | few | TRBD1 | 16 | CASSYSGTGYGQPQHF
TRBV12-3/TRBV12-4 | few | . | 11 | CASSLAGPSFF
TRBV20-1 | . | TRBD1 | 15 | CSAINRDRGGETQYF
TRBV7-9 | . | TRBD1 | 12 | CASSGDRKQAFF
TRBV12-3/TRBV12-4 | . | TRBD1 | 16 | CASSAGTGEYGNTIYF
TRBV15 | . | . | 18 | CATSSDWKETALFNEQFF
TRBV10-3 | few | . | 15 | CAIREQGGVSIEQFF
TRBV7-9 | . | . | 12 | CASHIGGNTIYF
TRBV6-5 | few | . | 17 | CASSYPPGGPLYNEQFF
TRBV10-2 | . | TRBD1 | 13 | CATSGGKRTEAFF
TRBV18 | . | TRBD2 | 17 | CASSPLKRGGTYNEQFF
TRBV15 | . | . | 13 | CATVIATNTEAFF
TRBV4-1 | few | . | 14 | CASSQADYINEQFF
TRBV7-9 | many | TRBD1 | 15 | CASSSPGTVGDTQYF
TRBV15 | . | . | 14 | CATSQTGNTGELFF
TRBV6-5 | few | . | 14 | CASRLTQGPYEQYF
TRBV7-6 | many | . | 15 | CASSLSIGGYNEQFF
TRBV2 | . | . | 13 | CASGDPDRETQYF
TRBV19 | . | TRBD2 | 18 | CASSLGAGGLSSYNEQFF
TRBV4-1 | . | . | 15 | CASSQDFGDRETQYF
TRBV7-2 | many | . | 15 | CASSEGPYSNQPQHF
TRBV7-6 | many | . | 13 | CASSPRGTDGLTF
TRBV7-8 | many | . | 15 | CASSFLGRSTDTQYF
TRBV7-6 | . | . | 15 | CASSSVGDGNTEAFF
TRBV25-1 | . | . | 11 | CASSDYDEQYF
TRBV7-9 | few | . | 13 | CASSLIRADEQFF
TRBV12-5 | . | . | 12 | CASGPPPYEQYF
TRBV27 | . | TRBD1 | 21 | CASRATGLIGQDSTSGNTIYF
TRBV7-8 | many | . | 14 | CASSSRASYNEQFF
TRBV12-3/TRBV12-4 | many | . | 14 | CASSFAQGRNTIYF
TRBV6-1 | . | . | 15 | CASSEEYVYQETQYF
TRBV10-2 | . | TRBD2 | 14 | CASSEGLAGNEQFF
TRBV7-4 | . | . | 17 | CASSLKERGIGGTEAFF
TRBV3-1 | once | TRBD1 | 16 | CASSPSPGTGGHEQYF
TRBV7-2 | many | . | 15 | CASSLEVATNEKLFF
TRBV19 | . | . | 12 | CASRIGADTQYF
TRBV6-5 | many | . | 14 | CASSYNGMNTEAFF
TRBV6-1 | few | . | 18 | CASSNPGGAIPHDNEQFF
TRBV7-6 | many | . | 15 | CASSLEGPYRETQYF
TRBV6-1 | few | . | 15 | CASCARVDYNSPLHF
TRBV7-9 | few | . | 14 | CASSLAERFYEQYF
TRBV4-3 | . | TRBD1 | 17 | CASSQTLGQAWNTEAFF
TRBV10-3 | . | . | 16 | CATTVYTGEANYGYTF
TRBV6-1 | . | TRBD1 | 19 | CAAQGGQGAVDSGANVLTF
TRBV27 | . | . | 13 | CASSPPMASPLHF
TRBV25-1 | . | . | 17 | CASSEYFAGTPYNEQFF
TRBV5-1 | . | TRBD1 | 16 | CASSTGQGASGNTIYF